This record concerns one T cell receptor beta chain sequence. Which antigen it targets is not known. The data originate from a study of T cells expressing NK-cell markers (TCRdb year 2020). Some background on the complete study: About 8 donors provided sorted CD3+CD56+NKG2C+, CD3+CD56+NKG2C- and CD3+CD56-NKG2C+ T-cell subsets, whose TCR beta-chain repertoires were profiled. Randomly selected healthy volunteers, three men and five women, were used as the eight sequenced donors. Among the eight sequenced donors, seven were HCMV-seropositive and one was HCMV-seronegative. The libraries were sequenced on Illumina HiSeq 2000/2500, MiSeq or NextSeq, producing 2 x 150 bp reads. What the research found in general, with its limitations: Whether the expanded NKG2C-expressing T cell clones were specific for HCMV antigens remained unclear. Those dominant clonotypes were again the most abundant among CD3+CD56-NKG2C+ cells in a few donors, at about 25-65%. In 6 or 7 donors, the dominant CD3+CD56+NKG2C+ clonotypes ranked among the top 10 CD8+ clonotypes, making up 1.0-7.0% of CD8+ T cells.

The listed sequencing device is Illumina HiSeq 2000. TCR beta cDNA libraries were prepared using 5'RACE template switching, which introduced a universal primer site and unique molecular identifiers. Synthesis of cDNA was primed from the TCR beta constant segment and was followed by two consecutive PCR amplification steps. As for the authors' bioinformatics: Reads were demultiplexed and grouped by UMI with MIGEC, and clonotypes were assembled and quantified with MiTCR. To exclude erroneous sequences, any TCR cDNA sequence not supported by at least two reads was discarded. The tcR package was used for downstream repertoire analysis, with clonotypes matched between fractions based on CDR3 nucleotide sequence plus V segment. Antigen specificity was annotated against VDJdb with VDJmatch, allowing one amino acid substitution in CDR3. Reprocessed by TCRdb, the reads give a single entry per CDR3 protein sequence, without DNA. V and J calls and clone size were set by TCRdb, not the authors. This sample's table carries about 260,000 distinct CDR3 sequences. About 0.39% of the sample comes from the top ten.

The germline V gene yields SQVTM for CDR1 and ANQGSEA for CDR2. Taken from cysteine to phenylalanine, the CDR3 has 14 residues. Only the protein is available. To determine HCMV serostatus, a commercial ELISA kit was used to detect HCMV-specific IgG in serum. Ficoll density gradient centrifugation was used to isolate peripheral blood mononuclear cells from blood. Recombination connected TRBV29-1 to TRBJ1-1; the D call from TCRdb, TRBD1, cannot be confirmed without DNA. Material: blood T cells: a sorted CD56 or NKG2C T cell subset, CD4+ or CD8+ T cells, or bulk PBMC T cells (not recorded which). The sequence came from a man aged 18 to 30 in good health. Donor details come from another sample of the same person, matched by shared clones. The CDR3: CSAHPGQPNTEAFF.